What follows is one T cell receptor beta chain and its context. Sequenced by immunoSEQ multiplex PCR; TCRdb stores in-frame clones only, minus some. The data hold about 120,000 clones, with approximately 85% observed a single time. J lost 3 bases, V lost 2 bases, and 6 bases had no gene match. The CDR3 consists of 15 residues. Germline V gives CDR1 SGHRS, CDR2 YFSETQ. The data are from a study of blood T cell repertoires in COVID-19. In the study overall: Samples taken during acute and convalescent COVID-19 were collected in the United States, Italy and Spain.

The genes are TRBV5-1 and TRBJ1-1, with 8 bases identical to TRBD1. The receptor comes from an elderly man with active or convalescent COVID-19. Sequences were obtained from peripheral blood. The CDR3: CASSLRTGSDTEAFF. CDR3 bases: TGCGCCAGCAGCTTAAGGACAGGGTCGGACACTGAAGCTTTCTTT.